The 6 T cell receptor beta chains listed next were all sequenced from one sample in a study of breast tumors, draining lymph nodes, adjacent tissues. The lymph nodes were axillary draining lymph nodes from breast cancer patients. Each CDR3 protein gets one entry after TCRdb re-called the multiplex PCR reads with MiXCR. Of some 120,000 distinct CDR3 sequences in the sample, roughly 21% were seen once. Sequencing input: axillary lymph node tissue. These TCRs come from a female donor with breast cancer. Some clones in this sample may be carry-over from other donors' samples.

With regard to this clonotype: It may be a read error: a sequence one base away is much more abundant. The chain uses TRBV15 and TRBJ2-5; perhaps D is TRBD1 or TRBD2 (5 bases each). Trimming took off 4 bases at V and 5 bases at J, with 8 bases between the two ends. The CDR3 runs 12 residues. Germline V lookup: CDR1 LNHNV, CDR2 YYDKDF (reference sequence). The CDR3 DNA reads TGTGCCACCAGCACGGGGACGGAGACCCAGTACTTC. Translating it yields CATSTGTETQYF.

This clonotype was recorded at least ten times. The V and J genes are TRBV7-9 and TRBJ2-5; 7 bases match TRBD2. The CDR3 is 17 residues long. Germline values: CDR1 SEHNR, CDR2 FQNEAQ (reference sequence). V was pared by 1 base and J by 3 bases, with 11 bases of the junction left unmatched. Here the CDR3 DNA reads TGTGCCAGCAGCTTAGAAGGGAGGCGGGAGTGGAAAGAGACCCAGTACTTC. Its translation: CASSLEGRREWKETQYF.

This CDR3 is CASSTGRAGELFF. CDR3 bases: TGTGCCAGCAGTACAGGGAGGGCCGGGGAGCTGTTTTTT. J is TRBJ2-2 and V is TRBV6-1; TRBD2 is a possible D gene (7 bases). CDR1 MNHNS and CDR2 SASEGT come from the germline V gene. The CDR3 runs 13 residues. Trimming removed 5 bases from V and 6 bases from J, with 10 bases in between.

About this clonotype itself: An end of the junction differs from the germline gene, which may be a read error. The CDR3 nucleotides read TGTGCCAGCAGCTCGATGGGGAGGCAGGAATCTGGGGCCAACGTCCCGACTTTC. Amino acid sequence: CASSSMGRQESGANVPTF. The chain carries TRBV7-9 and TRBJ2-6; D perhaps matches TRBD2 (6 bases). Germline assignment: CDR1 SEHNR and CDR2 FQNEAQ (reference sequence). The CDR3 loop spans 18 amino acids.

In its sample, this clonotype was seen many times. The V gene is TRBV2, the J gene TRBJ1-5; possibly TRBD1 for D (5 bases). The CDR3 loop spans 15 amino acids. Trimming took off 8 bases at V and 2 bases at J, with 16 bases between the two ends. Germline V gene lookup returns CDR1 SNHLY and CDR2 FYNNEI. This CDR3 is CASDSGGRGNQPQHF. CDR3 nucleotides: TGTGCCAGCGACTCGGGGGGTAGGGGCAATCAGCCCCAGCATTTT.

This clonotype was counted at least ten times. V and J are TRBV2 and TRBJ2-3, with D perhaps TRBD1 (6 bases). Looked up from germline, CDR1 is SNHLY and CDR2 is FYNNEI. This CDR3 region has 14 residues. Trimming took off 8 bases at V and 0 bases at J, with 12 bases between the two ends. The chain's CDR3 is CASLTGSSTDTQYF. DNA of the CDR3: TGTGCCAGCTTGACAGGATCTAGCACAGATACGCAGTATTTT.